The 14 T cell receptor beta chains below all came from one sample that was sequenced in a study of control samples from healthy donors and cancer patients. The table came from immunoSEQ multiplex PCR; TCRdb's copy has only in-frame clones and leaves some out. The data show about 150,000 clones, with about 90% seen just once and 3% to 3.5% held by the top ten. The sequencing sample was made of blood. Every receptor here comes from a man aged 30 to 45 in good health.

This chain links TRBV27 with TRBJ2-7; unclear D gene. Trimming shortened V by 5 bases and J by 2 bases, and 7 bases separated the two germline ends. The CDR3 is 12 amino acids. Germline CDR1 and CDR2: MNHEY and SMNVEV (reference sequence). The CDR3 here is CASSASPYEQYF. CDR3 coding DNA: TGTGCCAGCAGTGCGTCACCCTACGAGCAGTACTTC.

The V and J genes are TRBV25-1 and TRBJ1-2; 9 nucleotides line up with TRBD1. Trimming cost V 3 bases and J 4 bases; bases outside gene matches: 15. This CDR3 has 18 residues. The V gene's germline CDR1 is MGHDK and CDR2 SYGVNS. CDR3 nucleotides: TGTGCCAGCAGTGATCGACAGGGGGGGCGGAAGTATGCCTATGGCTACACCTTC. It is translated as CASSDRQGGRKYAYGYTF.

The chain has TRBV11-1 and TRBJ2-7, with 7 bases matching TRBD1. This CDR3 is built from 14 residues. Germline CDR1 and CDR2: SGHAT and FQDESV (reference sequence). J lost 4 bases, V lost 3 bases, and 6 bases had no gene match. Here the CDR3 reads CASSLEQGPYEQYF. The CDR3 DNA sequence: TGTGCCAGCAGCTTGGAACAGGGGCCTTACGAGCAGTACTTC.

The chain is built from TRBV27 and TRBJ2-2, with 7 bases fitting TRBD1. CDR3 length: 14 residues. Germline lookup yields CDR1 MNHEY and CDR2 SMNVEV (reference sequence). V was pared by 6 bases and J by 5 bases, with 6 bases of the junction left unmatched. The CDR3 DNA sequence: TGTGCCAGCAGAGAGGGGGCGAGGACCGGGGAGCTGTTTTTT. Translating it yields CASREGARTGELFF.

This clone was seen a single time. The genes are TRBV5-1 and TRBJ2-2; D not certain. The CDR3 runs 17 residues. V lost 0 bases and J 8 bases, leaving 20 bases between the germline ends. Looked up from germline, CDR1 is SGHRS and CDR2 is YFSETQ. CDR3 sequence (DNA): TGCGCCAGCAGCTTGGCCTCTCGGTCAAGGCTTGGGGGGGAGCTGTTTTTT. Protein: CASSLASRSRLGGELFF.

This clone was seen a single time. V is TRBV5-1 and J is TRBJ2-3; 9 bases are shared with TRBD2. The length of the CDR3 is 14 residues. With V trimmed by 7 bases and J by 6 bases, 9 bases remained unmatched. Germline V CDR1 and CDR2: SGHRS, YFSETQ. Here the CDR3 reads CASLRGGATDTQYF. CDR3 coding DNA: TGCGCCAGCCTGCGCGGGGGGGCAACCGATACGCAGTATTTT.

This clone turned up a few times. The chain combines TRBV24-1 with TRBJ2-7; no definite D call. Germline CDR1 is KGHDR and CDR2 is SFDVKD. This CDR3 has 11 residues. V gave up 0 bases and J gave up 7 bases, with 3 bases separating them. The chain's CDR3 is CATSDLGEQYF. The CDR3 DNA is TGTGCCACCAGTGATTTGGGGGAGCAGTACTTC.

This clone appeared a few times. V is TRBV14 and J is TRBJ2-7; D is unresolved. Germline V gene sequence: CDR1 SGHDN, CDR2 FVKESK. V lost 8 bases and J 0 bases, leaving 11 bases between the germline ends. The CDR3 sequence is 13 residues long. CDR3 protein: CASAIGSSYEQYF. The DNA of the CDR3 is TGTGCCAGCGCCATTGGCTCCTCCTACGAGCAGTACTTC.

The J gene is TRBJ2-7, the V gene TRBV6-1, with 9 bases identical to TRBD1. Germline V gene sequence: CDR1 MNHNS, CDR2 SASEGT. The CDR3 contains 15 residues. Trimming took 0 bases from V and 7 from J; bases not matched to a gene: 7. CDR3 bases: TGTGCCAGCAGTGAAGCCCGGGACAGGGTGAAAGAGCAGTACTTC. Its translation is CASSEARDRVKEQYF.

The rearrangement uses TRBV5-4 and TRBJ1-6, with 8 bases identical to TRBD1. After removal of 4 bases from V and 3 bases from J, the junction contained 6 bases not matched to a gene. CDR1 is SGHNT, CDR2 YYREEE, per germline (reference sequence). This CDR3 contains 16 residues. CDR3: CASSEGTGGYNSPLHF. In DNA form, the CDR3 reads TGTGCCAGCAGCGAGGGGACAGGAGGCTATAATTCACCCCTCCACTTT.

The chain employs TRBV10-3 and TRBJ2-1; D might be TRBD1 (5 bases). V lost 4 bases and J lost 10, with 14 bases in between. CDR1 and CDR2 from the germline V gene are ENHRY and SYGVKD. CDR3 length equals 13 residues. CDR3 DNA: TGTGCCATCAGTGTTGGGGCAGTAGGGGAGCAGTTCTTC. Its protein is CAISVGAVGEQFF.

As for this clone: Other DNA sequences in the same sample also yield this CDR3. The chain recombines TRBV18 with TRBJ2-1; TRBD2 matches 8 bases. Germline CDR1 is KGHSH and CDR2 is LQKENI. The length of the CDR3 is 15 residues. The J segment lost 2 bases and the V segment lost 2 bases, leaving 2 bases of the junction unmatched. CDR3 sequence: CASSPSGGAYNEQFF. The CDR3 bases are TGTGCCAGCTCACCAAGCGGGGGTGCCTACAATGAGCAGTTCTTC.

The CDR3 nucleotides are TGTGCCAGCGGGGTAGGTTGGGGCACTGAAGCTTTCTTT. As protein: CASGVGWGTEAFF. The rearrangement joins TRBV6-5 to TRBJ1-1; D gene unclear. CDR1 MNHEY and CDR2 SVGAGI come from the germline V gene. This CDR3 has 13 amino acids. V was trimmed by 8 bases and J by 4 bases, leaving 14 bases between them.

J is TRBJ1-1 and V is TRBV18, with D tentatively TRBD1 (6 bases). Trimming removed 3 bases at V and 7 bases at J, with 15 bases between. The CDR3 is 14 amino acids. Per germline, CDR1 KGHSH and CDR2 LQKENI. CDR3 loop: CASSPPAGVGEAFF. In nucleotides, the CDR3 is TGTGCCAGCTCACCGCCTGCAGGGGTAGGTGAAGCTTTCTTT.